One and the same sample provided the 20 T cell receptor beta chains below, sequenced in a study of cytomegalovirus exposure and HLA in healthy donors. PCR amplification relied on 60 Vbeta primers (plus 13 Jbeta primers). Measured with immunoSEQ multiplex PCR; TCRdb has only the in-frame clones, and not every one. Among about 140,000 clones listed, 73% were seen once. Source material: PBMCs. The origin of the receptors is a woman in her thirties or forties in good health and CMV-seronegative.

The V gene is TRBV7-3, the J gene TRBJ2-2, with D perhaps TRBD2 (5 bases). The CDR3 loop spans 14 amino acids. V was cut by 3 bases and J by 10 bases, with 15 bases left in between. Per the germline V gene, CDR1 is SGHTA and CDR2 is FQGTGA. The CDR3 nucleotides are TGTGCCAGCAGCTTTAGGGCCGGCGGGTCGGAGCTGTTTTTT. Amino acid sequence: CASSFRAGGSELFF.

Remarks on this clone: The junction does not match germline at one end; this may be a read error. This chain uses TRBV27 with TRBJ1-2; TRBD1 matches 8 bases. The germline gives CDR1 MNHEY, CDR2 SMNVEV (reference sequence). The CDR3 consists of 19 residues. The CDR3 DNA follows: TGTGCCAGCACCCCTTTACGGGGAGCGGACAGGGCGCCTAATTATGGCTACACCTTC. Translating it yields CASTPLRGADRAPNYGYTF.

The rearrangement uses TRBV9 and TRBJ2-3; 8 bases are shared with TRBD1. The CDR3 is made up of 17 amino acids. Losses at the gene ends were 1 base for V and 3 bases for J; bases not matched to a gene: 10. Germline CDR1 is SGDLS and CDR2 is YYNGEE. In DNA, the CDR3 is TGTGCCAGCAGCGTAAAAGTCCGGGACAGGAGGACAGATACGCAGTATTTT. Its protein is CASSVKVRDRRTDTQYF.

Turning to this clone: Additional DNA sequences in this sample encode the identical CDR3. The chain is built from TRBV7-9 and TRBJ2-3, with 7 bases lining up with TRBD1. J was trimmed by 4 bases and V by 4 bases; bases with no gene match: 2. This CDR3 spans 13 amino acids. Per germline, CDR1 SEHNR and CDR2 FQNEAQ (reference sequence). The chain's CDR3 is CASSSTGADTQYF. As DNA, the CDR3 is TGTGCCAGCAGCTCAACAGGGGCAGATACGCAGTATTTT. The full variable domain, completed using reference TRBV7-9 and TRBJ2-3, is DTGVSQNPRHKITKRGQNVTFRCDPISEHNRLYWYRQTLGQGPEFLTYFQNEAQLEKSRLLSDRFSAERPKGSFSTLEIQRTEQGDSAMYLCASSSTGADTQYFGPGTRLTVL.

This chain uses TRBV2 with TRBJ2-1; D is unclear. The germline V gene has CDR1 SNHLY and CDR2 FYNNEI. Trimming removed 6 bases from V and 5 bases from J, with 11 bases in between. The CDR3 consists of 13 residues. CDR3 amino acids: CASRRNTNNEQFF. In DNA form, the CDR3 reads TGTGCCAGCAGGCGGAACACCAACAATGAGCAGTTCTTC.

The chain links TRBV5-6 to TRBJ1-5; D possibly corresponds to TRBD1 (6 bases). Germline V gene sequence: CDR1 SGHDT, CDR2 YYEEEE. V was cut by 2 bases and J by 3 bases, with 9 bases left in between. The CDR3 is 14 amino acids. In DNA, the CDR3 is TGTGCCAGCAGCTTCGGACAGAACAATCAGCCCCAGCATTTT. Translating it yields CASSFGQNNQPQHF.

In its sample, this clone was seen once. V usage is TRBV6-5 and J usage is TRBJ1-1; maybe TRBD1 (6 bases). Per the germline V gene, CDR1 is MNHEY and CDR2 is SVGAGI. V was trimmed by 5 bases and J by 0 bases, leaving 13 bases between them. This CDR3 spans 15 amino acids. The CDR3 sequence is CASSAGAALNTEAFF. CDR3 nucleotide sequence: TGTGCCAGCAGTGCGGGGGCAGCGCTGAACACTGAAGCTTTCTTT.

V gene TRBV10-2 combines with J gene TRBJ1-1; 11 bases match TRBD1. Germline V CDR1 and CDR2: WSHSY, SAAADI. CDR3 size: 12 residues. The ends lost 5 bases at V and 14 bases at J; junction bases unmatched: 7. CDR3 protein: CASSTGQGEFFF. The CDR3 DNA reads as TGCGCCAGCAGTACGGGACAGGGGGAATTCTTCTTT.

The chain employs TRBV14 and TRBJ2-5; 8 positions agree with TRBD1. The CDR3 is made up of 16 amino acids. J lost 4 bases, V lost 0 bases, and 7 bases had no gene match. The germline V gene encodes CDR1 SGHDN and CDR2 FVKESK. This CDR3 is CASSQDALDRGETQYF. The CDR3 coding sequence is TGTGCCAGCAGCCAAGATGCCCTCGACAGGGGAGAGACCCAGTACTTC.

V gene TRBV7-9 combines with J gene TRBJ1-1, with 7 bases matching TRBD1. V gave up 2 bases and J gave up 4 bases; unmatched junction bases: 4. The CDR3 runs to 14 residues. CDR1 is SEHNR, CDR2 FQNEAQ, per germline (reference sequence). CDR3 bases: TGTGCCAGCAGCTTACAGGGACAGTCCACTGAAGCTTTCTTT. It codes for CASSLQGQSTEAFF.

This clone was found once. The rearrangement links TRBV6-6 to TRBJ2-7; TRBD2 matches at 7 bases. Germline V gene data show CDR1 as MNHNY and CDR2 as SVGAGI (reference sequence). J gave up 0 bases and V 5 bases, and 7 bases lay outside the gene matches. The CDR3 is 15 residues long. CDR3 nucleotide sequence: TGTGCCAGCAGTGGGGACTACACTAACTCCTACGAGCAGTACGTC. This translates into CASSGDYTNSYEQYV.

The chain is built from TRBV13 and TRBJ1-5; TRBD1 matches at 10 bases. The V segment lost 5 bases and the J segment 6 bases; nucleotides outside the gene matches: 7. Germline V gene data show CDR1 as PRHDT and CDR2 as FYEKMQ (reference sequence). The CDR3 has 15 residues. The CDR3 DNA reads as TGTGCCAGCAGCCTTGGGACAGGGGCAGGTCAGCCCCAGCATTTT. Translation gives CASSLGTGAGQPQHF. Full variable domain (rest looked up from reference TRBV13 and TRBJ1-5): AAGVIQSPRHLIKEKRETATLKCYPIPRHDTVYWYQQGPGQDPQFLISFYEKMQSDKGSIPDRFSAQQFSDYHSELNMSSLELGDSALYFCASSLGTGAGQPQHFGDGTRLSIL.

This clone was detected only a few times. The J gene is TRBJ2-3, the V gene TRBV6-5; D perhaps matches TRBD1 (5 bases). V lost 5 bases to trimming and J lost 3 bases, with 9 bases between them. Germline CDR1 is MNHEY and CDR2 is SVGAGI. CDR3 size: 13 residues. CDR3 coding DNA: TGTGCCAGCAGTGAAGGGGTGACAGATACGCAGTATTTT. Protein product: CASSEGVTDTQYF.

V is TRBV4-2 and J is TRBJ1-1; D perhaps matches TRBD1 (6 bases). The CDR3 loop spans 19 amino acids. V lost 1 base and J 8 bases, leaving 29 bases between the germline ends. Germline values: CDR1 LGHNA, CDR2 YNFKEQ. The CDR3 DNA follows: TGTGCCAGCAGCCAAGTGTTGGTGGGGCGCGGGGGGGGCTTGACCGAAGCTTTCTTT. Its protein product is CASSQVLVGRGGGLTEAFF.

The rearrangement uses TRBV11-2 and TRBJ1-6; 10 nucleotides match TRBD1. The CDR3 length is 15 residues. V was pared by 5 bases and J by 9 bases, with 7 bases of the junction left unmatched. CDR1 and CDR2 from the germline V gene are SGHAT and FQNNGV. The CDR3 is CASSLRQGASSPLHF. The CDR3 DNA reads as TGTGCCAGCAGCCTTCGACAGGGGGCGAGTTCACCCCTCCACTTT. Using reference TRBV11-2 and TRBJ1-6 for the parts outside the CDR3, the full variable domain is EAGVAQSPRYKIIEKRQSVAFWCNPISGHATLYWYQQILGQGPKLLIQFQNNGVVDDSQLPKDRFSAERLKGVDSTLKIQPAKLEDSAVYLCASSLRQGASSPLHFGNGTRLTVT.

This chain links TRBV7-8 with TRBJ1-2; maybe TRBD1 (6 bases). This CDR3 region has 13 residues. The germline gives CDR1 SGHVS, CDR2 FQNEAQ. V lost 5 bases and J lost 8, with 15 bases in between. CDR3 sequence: CASSLSTGTGYTF. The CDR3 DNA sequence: TGTGCCAGCAGCCTATCAACAGGGACCGGCTACACCTTC.

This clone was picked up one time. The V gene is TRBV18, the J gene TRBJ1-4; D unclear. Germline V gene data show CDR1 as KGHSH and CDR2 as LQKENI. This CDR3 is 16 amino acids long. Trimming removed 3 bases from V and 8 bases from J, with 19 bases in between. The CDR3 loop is CASSPTQLRGREKLFF. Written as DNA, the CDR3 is TGTGCCAGCTCACCGACACAGTTGCGGGGTCGAGAAAAACTGTTTTTT.

The CDR3 here is CASTLTSLSSYNEQFF. CDR3 nucleotides: TGTGCCAGTACCCTCACCTCACTGAGCTCCTACAATGAGCAGTTCTTC. The chain couples TRBV19 to TRBJ2-1, with D unresolved. Trimming removed 7 bases from V and 0 bases from J, with 16 bases in between. CDR3 length: 16 amino acids. Germline V gives CDR1 LNHDA, CDR2 SQIVND (reference sequence).

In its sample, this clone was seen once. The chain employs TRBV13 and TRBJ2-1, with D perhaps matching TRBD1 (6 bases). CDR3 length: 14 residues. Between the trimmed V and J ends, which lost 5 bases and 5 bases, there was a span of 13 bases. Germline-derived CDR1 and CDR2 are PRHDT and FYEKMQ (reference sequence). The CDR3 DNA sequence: TGTGCCAGCAGCAAAGGGGGTAGGGACAATGAGCAGTTCTTC. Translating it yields CASSKGGRDNEQFF.

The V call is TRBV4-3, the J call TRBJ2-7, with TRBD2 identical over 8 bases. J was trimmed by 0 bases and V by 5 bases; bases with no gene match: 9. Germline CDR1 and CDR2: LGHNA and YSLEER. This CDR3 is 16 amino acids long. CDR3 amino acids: CASSNRPGLVSYEQYV. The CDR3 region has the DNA TGCGCCAGCAGCAACAGACCGGGACTAGTCTCCTACGAGCAGTACGTC.